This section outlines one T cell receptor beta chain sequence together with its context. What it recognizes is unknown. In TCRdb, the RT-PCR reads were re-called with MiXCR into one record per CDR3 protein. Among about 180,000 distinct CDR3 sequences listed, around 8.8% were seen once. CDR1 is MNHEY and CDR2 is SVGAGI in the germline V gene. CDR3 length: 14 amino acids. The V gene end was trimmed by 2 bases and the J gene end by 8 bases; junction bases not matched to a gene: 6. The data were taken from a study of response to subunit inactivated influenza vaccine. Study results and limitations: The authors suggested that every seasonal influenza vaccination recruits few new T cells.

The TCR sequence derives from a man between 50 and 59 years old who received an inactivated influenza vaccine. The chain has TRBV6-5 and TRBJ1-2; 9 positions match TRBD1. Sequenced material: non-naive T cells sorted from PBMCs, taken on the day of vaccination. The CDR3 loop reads CASSYADRGRGYTF. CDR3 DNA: TGTGCCAGCAGTTACGCGGACAGGGGTAGAGGCTACACCTTC.